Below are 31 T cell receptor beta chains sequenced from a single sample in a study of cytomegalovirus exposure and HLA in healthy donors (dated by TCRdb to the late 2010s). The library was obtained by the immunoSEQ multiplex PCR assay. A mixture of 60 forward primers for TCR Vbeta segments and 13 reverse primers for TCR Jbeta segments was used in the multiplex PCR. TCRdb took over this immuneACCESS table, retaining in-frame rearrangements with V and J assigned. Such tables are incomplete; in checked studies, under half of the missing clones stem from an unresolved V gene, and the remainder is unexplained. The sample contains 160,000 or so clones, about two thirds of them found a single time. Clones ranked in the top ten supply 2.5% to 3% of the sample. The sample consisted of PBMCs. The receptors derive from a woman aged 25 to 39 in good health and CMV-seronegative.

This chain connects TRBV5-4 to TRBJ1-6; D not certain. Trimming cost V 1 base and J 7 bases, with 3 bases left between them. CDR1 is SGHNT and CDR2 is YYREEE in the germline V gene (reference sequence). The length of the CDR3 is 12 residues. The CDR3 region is CASSLLNSPLHF. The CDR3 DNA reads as TGTGCCAGCAGCTTGTTAAATTCACCCCTCCACTTT.

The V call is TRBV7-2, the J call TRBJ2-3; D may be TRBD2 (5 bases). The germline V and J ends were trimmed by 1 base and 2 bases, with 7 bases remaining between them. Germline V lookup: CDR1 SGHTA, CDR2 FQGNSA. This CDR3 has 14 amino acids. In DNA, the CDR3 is TGTGCCAGCAGCTTAGTGGACTCCACAGATACGCAGTATTTT. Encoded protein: CASSLVDSTDTQYF.

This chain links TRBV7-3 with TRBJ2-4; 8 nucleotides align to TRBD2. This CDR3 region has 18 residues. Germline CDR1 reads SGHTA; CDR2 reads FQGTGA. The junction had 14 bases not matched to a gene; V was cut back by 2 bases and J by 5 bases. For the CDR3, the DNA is TGTGCCAGCAGCTTAGGCCCCCTATGGGCGGGGGGTCAAAACATTCAGTACTTC. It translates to CASSLGPLWAGGQNIQYF.

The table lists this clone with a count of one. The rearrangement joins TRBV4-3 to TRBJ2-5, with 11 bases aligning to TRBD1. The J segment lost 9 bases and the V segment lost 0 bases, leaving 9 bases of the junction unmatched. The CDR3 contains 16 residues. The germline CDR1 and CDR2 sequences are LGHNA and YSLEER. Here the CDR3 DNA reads TGCGCCAGCAGCCAAGATCTCCCGGACAGGGGGCATCCCCAGTACTTC. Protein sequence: CASSQDLPDRGHPQYF.

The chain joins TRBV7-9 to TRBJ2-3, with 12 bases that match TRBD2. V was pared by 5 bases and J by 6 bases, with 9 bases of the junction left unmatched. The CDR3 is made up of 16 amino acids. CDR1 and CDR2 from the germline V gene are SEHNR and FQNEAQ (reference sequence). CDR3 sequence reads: CASSLGLAGSYDTQYF. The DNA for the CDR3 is TGTGCCAGCAGCCTCGGACTAGCGGGATCGTACGATACGCAGTATTTT.

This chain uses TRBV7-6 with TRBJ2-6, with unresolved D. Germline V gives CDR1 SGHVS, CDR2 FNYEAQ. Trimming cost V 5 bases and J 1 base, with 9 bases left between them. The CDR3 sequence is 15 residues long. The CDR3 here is CASSPSLSGANVLTF. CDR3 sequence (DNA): TGTGCCAGCAGCCCCTCACTGTCTGGGGCCAACGTCCTGACTTTC.

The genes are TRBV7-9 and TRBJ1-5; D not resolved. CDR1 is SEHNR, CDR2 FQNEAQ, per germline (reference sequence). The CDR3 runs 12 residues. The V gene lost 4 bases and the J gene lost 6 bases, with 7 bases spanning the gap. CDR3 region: CASSSETQPQHF. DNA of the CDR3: TGTGCCAGCAGCTCAGAAACTCAGCCCCAGCATTTT.

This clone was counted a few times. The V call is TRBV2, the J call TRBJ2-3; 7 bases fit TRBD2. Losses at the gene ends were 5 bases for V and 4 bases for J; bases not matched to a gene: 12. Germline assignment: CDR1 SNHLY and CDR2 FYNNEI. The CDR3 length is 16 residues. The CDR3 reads CASSSGGRGRADTQYF. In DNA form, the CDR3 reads TGTGCCAGCAGTTCCGGAGGGAGGGGTAGGGCAGATACGCAGTATTTT.

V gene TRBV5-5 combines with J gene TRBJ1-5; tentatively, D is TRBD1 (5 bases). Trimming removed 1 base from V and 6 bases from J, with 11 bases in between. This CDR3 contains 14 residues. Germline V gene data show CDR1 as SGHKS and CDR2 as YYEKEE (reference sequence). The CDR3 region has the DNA TGTGCCAGCAGCTTGCCAGGGTTGCTTCAGCCCCAGCATTTT. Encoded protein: CASSLPGLLQPQHF. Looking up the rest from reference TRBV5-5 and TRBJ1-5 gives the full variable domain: DAGVTQSPTHLIKTRGQQVTLRCSPISGHKSVSWYQQVLGQGPQFIFQYYEKEERGRGNFPDRFSARQFPNYSSELNVNALLLGDSALYLCASSLPGLLQPQHFGDGTRLSIL.

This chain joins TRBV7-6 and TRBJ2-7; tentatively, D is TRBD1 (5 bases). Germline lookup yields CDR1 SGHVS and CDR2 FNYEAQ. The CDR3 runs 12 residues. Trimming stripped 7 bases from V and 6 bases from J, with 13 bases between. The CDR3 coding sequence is TGTGCCAGCACTCGAGAAGGGGTCGAGCAGTACTTC. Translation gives CASTREGVEQYF. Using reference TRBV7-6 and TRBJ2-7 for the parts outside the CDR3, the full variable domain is GAGVSQSPRYKVTKRGQDVALRCDPISGHVSLYWYRQALGQGPEFLTYFNYEAQQDKSGLPNDRFSAERPEGSISTLTIQRTEQRDSAMYRCASTREGVEQYFGPGTRLTVT.

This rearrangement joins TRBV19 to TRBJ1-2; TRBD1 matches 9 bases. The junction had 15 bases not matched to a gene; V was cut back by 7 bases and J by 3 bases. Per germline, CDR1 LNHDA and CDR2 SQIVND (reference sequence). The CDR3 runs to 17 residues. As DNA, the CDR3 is TGTGCCAGTACCACGGGACAGGGAATCGTCTCCTACTATGGCTACACCTTC. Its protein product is CASTTGQGIVSYYGYTF.

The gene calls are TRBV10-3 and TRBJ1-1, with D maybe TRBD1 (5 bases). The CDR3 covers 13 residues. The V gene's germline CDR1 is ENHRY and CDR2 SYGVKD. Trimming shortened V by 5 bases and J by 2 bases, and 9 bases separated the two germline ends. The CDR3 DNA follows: TGTGCCATCAGTACTGACAGTAACACTGAAGCTTTCTTT. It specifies CAISTDSNTEAFF.

CDR3 region: CSVEDRGGRMDEQFF. The DNA of the CDR3 is TGCAGCGTTGAAGATCGCGGGGGCCGGATGGATGAGCAGTTCTTC. This chain joins TRBV29-1 and TRBJ2-1; weak D call: TRBD2 (7 bases). V was shortened by 0 bases and J by 8 bases, with 17 bases between the two germline ends. Germline V gives CDR1 SQVTM, CDR2 ANQGSEA. The length of the CDR3 is 15 residues.

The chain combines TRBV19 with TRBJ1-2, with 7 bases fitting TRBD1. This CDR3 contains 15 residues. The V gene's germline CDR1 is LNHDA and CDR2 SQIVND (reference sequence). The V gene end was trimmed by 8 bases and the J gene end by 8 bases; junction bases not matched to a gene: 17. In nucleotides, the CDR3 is TGTGCCAGTCAATACTACTTACAGGGGAGAAGAGGCTACACCTTC. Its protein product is CASQYYLQGRRGYTF. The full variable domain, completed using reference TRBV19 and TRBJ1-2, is DGGITQSPKYLFRKEGQNVTLSCEQNLNHDAMYWYRQDPGQGLRLIYYSQIVNDFQKGDIAEGYSVSREKKESFPLTVTSAQKNPTAFYLCASQYYLQGRRGYTFGSGTRLTVV.

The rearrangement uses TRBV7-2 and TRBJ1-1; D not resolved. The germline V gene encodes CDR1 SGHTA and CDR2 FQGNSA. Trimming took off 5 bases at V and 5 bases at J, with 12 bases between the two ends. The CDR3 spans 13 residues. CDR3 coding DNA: TGTGCCAGCAGCAGTAGCTTAGGTACTGAAGCTTTCTTT. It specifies CASSSSLGTEAFF. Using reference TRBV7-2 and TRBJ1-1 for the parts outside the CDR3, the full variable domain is GAGVSQSPSNKVTEKGKDVELRCDPISGHTALYWYRQSLGQGLEFLIYFQGNSAPDKSGLPSDRFSAERTGGSVSTLTIQRTQQEDSAVYLCASSSSLGTEAFFGQGTRLTVV.

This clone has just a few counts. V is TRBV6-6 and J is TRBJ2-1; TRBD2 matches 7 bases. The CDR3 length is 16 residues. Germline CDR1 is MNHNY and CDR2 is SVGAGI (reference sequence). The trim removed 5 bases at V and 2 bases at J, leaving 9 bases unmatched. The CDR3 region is CASSPPGLAAYNEQFF. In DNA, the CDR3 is TGTGCCAGCAGTCCACCGGGCCTAGCGGCCTACAATGAGCAGTTCTTC.

The CDR3 reads CASSQDYGGGEKLFF. DNA for the CDR3: TGCGCCAGCAGCCAAGATTACGGTGGAGGCGAAAAACTGTTTTTT. The chain employs TRBV4-3 and TRBJ1-4, with D unclear. The CDR3 is 15 residues long. Germline V CDR1 and CDR2: LGHNA, YSLEER. V was shortened by 0 bases and J by 8 bases, with 13 bases between the two germline ends.

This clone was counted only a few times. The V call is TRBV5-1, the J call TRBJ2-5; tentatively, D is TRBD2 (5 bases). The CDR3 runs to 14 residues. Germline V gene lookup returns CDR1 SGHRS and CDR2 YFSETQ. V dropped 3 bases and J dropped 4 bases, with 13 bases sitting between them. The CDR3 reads CASSSGSGGETQYF. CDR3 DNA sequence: TGCGCCAGCAGCTCTGGGAGCGGCGGAGAGACCCAGTACTTC.

This CDR3 is CASSLGQGLHQETQYF. The DNA for the CDR3 is TGTGCCAGCAGTTTGGGACAGGGCCTCCACCAAGAGACCCAGTACTTC. The J gene is TRBJ2-5, the V gene TRBV27; 9 bases map to TRBD1. Germline V lookup: CDR1 MNHEY, CDR2 SMNVEV (reference sequence). With 3 bases clipped from V and 0 bases from J, the junction kept 5 bases outside the gene matches. The CDR3 runs 16 residues.

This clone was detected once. The CDR3 bases are TGTGCCAGCAGTACGCCCGGGCTAGCGGCGTACAATGAGCAGTTCTTC. Its protein is CASSTPGLAAYNEQFF. The genes are TRBV28 and TRBJ2-1; 7 bases fit TRBD2. From germline, CDR1 is MDHEN and CDR2 SYDVKM. Unmatched junction bases numbered 11, after V lost 5 bases and J lost 4 bases. The CDR3 covers 16 residues.

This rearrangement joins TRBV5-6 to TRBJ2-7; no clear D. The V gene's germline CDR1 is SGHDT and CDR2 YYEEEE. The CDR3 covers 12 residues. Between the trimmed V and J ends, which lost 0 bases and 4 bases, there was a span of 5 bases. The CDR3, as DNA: TGTGCCAGCAGCTTGGCCCATTACGAGCAGTACTTC. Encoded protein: CASSLAHYEQYF.

As DNA, the CDR3 is TGTGCCAGCAGCCAAGAGGGCGGGAACAAGCTTTTCGAGCAGTACTTC. It is translated as CASSQEGGNKLFEQYF. The chain couples TRBV7-8 to TRBJ2-7; maybe TRBD2 (6 bases). V was trimmed by 5 bases and J by 6 bases, leaving 23 bases between them. There are 16 residues in the CDR3. Germline V gene data show CDR1 as SGHVS and CDR2 as FQNEAQ.

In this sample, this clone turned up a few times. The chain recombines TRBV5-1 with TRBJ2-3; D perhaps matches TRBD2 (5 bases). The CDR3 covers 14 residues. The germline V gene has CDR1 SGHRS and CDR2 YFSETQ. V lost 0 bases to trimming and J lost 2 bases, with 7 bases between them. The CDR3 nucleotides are TGCGCCAGCAGCTTGGGAGGGATCACAGATACGCAGTATTTT. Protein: CASSLGGITDTQYF.

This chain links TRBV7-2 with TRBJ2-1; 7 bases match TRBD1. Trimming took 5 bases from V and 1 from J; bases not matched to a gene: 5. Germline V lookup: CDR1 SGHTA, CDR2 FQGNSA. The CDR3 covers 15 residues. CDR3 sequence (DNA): TGTGCCAGCAGCCCACGGACAGGATCCTACAATGAGCAGTTCTTC. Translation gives CASSPRTGSYNEQFF. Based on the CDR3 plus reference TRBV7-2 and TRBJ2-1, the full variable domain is GAGVSQSPSNKVTEKGKDVELRCDPISGHTALYWYRQSLGQGLEFLIYFQGNSAPDKSGLPSDRFSAERTGGSVSTLTIQRTQQEDSAVYLCASSPRTGSYNEQFFGPGTRLTVL.

The CDR3, as DNA: TGCAGCGTTGAAGGCTCCGGAGACACTGAAGCTTTCTTT. Translated, it gives CSVEGSGDTEAFF. The chain combines TRBV29-1 with TRBJ1-1; no reliable D call. V gave up 1 base and J gave up 3 bases, with 9 bases separating them. The CDR3 is 13 residues long. Germline lookup yields CDR1 SQVTM and CDR2 ANQGSEA.

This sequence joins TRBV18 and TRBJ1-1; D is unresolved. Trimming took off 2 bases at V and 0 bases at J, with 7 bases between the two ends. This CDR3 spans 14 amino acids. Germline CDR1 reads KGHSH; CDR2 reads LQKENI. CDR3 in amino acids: CASSPAYMNTEAFF. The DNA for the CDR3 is TGTGCCAGCTCACCAGCATACATGAACACTGAAGCTTTCTTT.

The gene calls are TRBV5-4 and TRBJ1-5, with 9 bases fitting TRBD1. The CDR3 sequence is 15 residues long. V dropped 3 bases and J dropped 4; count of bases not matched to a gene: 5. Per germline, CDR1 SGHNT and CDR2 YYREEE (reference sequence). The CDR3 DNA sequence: TGTGCCAGCAGCTCTACCGGGACAGGGAATCAGCCCCAGCATTTT. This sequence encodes CASSSTGTGNQPQHF.

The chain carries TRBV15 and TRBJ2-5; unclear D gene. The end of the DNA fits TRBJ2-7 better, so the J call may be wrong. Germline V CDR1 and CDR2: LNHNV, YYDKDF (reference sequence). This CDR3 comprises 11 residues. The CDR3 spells CATSRGHEQYF. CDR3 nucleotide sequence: TGTGCCACCAGCAGAGGACACGAGCAGTACTTC.

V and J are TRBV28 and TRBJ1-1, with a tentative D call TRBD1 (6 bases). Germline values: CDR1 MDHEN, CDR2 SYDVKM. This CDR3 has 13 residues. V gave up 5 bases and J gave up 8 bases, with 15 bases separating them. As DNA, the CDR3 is TGTGCCAGCAGTCAATCTCACAGGGACGAAGCTTTCTTT. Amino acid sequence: CASSQSHRDEAFF.

The CDR3 is CASSEGSDRTTYGYTF. The DNA for the CDR3 is TGTGCCAGCAGTGAAGGGTCGGACAGGACTACGTATGGCTACACCTTC. The genes are TRBV2 and TRBJ1-2; 7 bases line up with TRBD1. Germline V gene sequence: CDR1 SNHLY, CDR2 FYNNEI. This CDR3 spans 16 amino acids. Losses at the gene ends were 1 base for V and 5 bases for J; bases not matched to a gene: 10.

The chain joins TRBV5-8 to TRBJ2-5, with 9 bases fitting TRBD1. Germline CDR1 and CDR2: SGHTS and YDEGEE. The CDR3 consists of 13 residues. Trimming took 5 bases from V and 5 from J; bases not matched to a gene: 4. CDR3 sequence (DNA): TGTGCCAGCAGGGGACAGGGTCAGGAGACCCAGTACTTC. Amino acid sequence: CASRGQGQETQYF.